This entry features one TCR beta chain sequence. Its specificity is unknown. The data are from a study of response to subunit inactivated influenza vaccine. This CDR3 spans 14 amino acids. V lost 6 bases, J lost 10 bases, and 16 bases lay in between. Germline values: CDR1 MNHNS, CDR2 SASEGT. One entry per CDR3 protein results from TCRdb running MiXCR on the RT-PCR reads. The sample carries 290,000 or so distinct CDR3 sequences, 20% to 25% recorded once. Study-wide findings and caveats: That few new T cells are recruited by each seasonal influenza vaccination was the authors' suggestion.

The sample was PBMCs from blood, taken less than 22 months after vaccination. This clonotype originated in a man between 50 and 75 years old who received an inactivated influenza vaccine. This chain uses TRBV6-1 with TRBJ1-6, with D tentatively TRBD1 (5 bases). The CDR3 loop is CASSTQGSSSPLHF. Written as DNA, the CDR3 is TGTGCCAGCAGCACTCAGGGCAGTAGCTCACCCCTCCACTTT.